What follows are 17 T cell receptor beta chains derived from one specimen sequenced in a study of T cell responses to AZD1222 COVID-19 vaccine. Sequenced by immunoSEQ multiplex PCR; TCRdb stores in-frame clones only, minus some. Here the sample spans roughly 160,000 clones, less than 95% being singletons. The sequencing here drew on peripheral blood, taken on day 0 of AZD1222 vaccination. Receptors originate from an adult in good health.

The chain recombines TRBV6-5 with TRBJ2-1; D may match TRBD1 or TRBD2 (5 bases each). The CDR3 loop spans 12 amino acids. CDR1 and CDR2 (germline): MNHEY, SVGAGI. Trimming removed 6 bases from V and 10 bases from J, with 13 bases in between. The CDR3 nucleotides read TGTGCCAGCAGCCCCGGGGCCGGAGAGCAGTTCTTC. It specifies CASSPGAGEQFF.

The genes are TRBV2 and TRBJ1-5, with D perhaps matching TRBD1 (5 bases). This CDR3 comprises 14 residues. The V end was cut by 7 bases, the J end by 5 bases, with 15 bases between. Germline-derived CDR1 and CDR2 are SNHLY and FYNNEI. The CDR3 region has the DNA TGTGCCAGCAATTGGGGGGACCGATATCAGCCCCAGCATTTT. This translates into CASNWGDRYQPQHF.

This chain joins TRBV7-2 and TRBJ1-1; no reliable D call. Trimming removed 1 base at V and 4 bases at J, with 13 bases between. The CDR3 is made up of 15 amino acids. Germline CDR1 is SGHTA and CDR2 is FQGNSA. The CDR3 bases are TGTGCCAGCAGCTTAGTGGCGGGGTTGCGCACTGAAGCTTTCTTT. This gives the protein CASSLVAGLRTEAFF. The full variable domain, in which reference TRBV7-2 and TRBJ1-1 provide the parts outside the CDR3, is GAGVSQSPSNKVTEKGKDVELRCDPISGHTALYWYRQSLGQGLEFLIYFQGNSAPDKSGLPSDRFSAERTGGSVSTLTIQRTQQEDSAVYLCASSLVAGLRTEAFFGQGTRLTVV.

The chain has TRBV28 and TRBJ1-4; D is ambiguous. V was cut by 6 bases and J by 1 base, with 9 bases left in between. Germline CDR1 MDHEN, CDR2 SYDVKM. The CDR3 is 14 amino acids. The CDR3 loop is CASSIHVTNEKLFF. The CDR3 bases are TGTGCCAGCAGCATACATGTAACTAATGAAAAACTGTTTTTT.

The chain has TRBV6-4 and TRBJ2-3; 12 bases are a match to TRBD2. The CDR3 runs 16 residues. In germline, CDR1 is MRHNA, CDR2 SNTAGT. V lost 0 bases, J lost 4 bases, and 2 bases stayed unmatched. CDR3 bases: TGTGCCAGCAGTGACTCGCTAGCGGGGGGGCCAGATACGCAGTATTTT. Translated, it gives CASSDSLAGGPDTQYF.

CDR3 in DNA: TGTGCCAGCAGTGTGGACAGGGGGGACTCCTACGAGCAGTACTTC. Its translation: CASSVDRGDSYEQYF. V is TRBV2 and J is TRBJ2-7, with 10 positions matching TRBD1. The germline V gene has CDR1 SNHLY and CDR2 FYNNEI. CDR3 length equals 15 residues. V was clipped by 4 bases and J by 0 bases; unmatched bases: 3. Filled out from reference TRBV2 and TRBJ2-7, the complete variable domain reads EPEVTQTPSHQVTQMGQEVILRCVPISNHLYFYWYRQILGQKVEFLVSFYNNEISEKSEIFDDQFSVERPDGSNFTLKIRSTKLEDSAMYFCASSVDRGDSYEQYFGPGTRLTVT.

CDR3 nucleotides: TGCAGCGTCCACTCTGGGGCCAACGTCCTGACTTTC. It translates to CSVHSGANVLTF. V gene TRBV29-1 combines with J gene TRBJ2-6; no firm D call. V gave up 6 bases and J gave up 0 bases, with 3 bases separating them. CDR1 SQVTM and CDR2 ANQGSEA come from the germline V gene. CDR3 length: 12 residues.

This sequence joins TRBV24-1 and TRBJ1-2, with 7 bases aligning to TRBD1. The CDR3 has 13 amino acids. The trim removed 7 bases at V and 7 bases at J, leaving 8 bases unmatched. The germline gives CDR1 KGHDR, CDR2 SFDVKD. The CDR3 sequence: CATSLTGDTGYTF. The CDR3 DNA reads TGTGCCACCAGCCTCACAGGGGATACTGGCTACACCTTC.

V gene TRBV5-1 combines with J gene TRBJ2-7; D is unresolved. Germline V gene lookup returns CDR1 SGHRS and CDR2 YFSETQ. Between the trimmed V and J ends, which lost 0 bases and 6 bases, there was a span of 13 bases. The CDR3 runs 14 residues. The chain's CDR3 is CASSLGRPLGEQYF. The CDR3 DNA is TGCGCCAGCAGCTTGGGGCGCCCGTTGGGCGAGCAGTACTTC.

The CDR3 protein is CASSIYTVNTEAFF. The CDR3 coding sequence is TGTGCCAGCAGTATTTACACGGTGAACACTGAAGCTTTCTTT. The chain uses TRBV6-5 and TRBJ1-1; no clear D gene. The germline CDR1 and CDR2 sequences are MNHEY and SVGAGI. Trimming left V 5 bases short and J 0 bases short, with 10 bases between. The CDR3 consists of 14 residues.

V is TRBV30 and J is TRBJ2-7, with unresolved D. Trimming took 0 bases from V and 4 from J, leaving 22 bases between them. CDR1 GTSNPN and CDR2 SVGIG come from the germline V gene (reference sequence). The length of the CDR3 is 17 residues. CDR3 nucleotides: TGTGCCTGGAGTGTAAGTAGGTCCCCGCAGTTAGTATACGAGCAGTACTTC. The encoded protein is CAWSVSRSPQLVYEQYF.

The chain is built from TRBV24-1 and TRBJ2-2; 12 bases line up with TRBD1. The CDR3 has 15 amino acids. Per the germline V gene, CDR1 is KGHDR and CDR2 is SFDVKD. V lost 10 bases to trimming and J lost 4 bases; unmatched junction nucleotides: 6. As DNA, the CDR3 is TGTGCCACGGGACAGGGGGCACTAGTCACCGGGGAGCTGTTTTTT. Translating gives CATGQGALVTGELFF.

V usage is TRBV10-2 and J usage is TRBJ1-6, with TRBD1 matching over 8 bases. Germline CDR1 WSHSY, CDR2 SAAADI. The CDR3 contains 14 residues. The V and J ends lost 10 bases and 9 bases, in that order; junction bases with no gene match: 11. In nucleotides, the CDR3 is TGCGCCACCTTGTCGGACAGGGTTGCTTCACCCCTCCACTTT. Protein product: CATLSDRVASPLHF.

The chain couples TRBV6-5 to TRBJ2-2; D unclear. Germline lookup yields CDR1 MNHEY and CDR2 SVGAGI. V lost 6 bases to trimming and J lost 6 bases, with 8 bases between them. The CDR3 runs 12 residues. CDR3 nucleotide sequence: TGTGCCAGCAGACTCGTCCCCGGGGAGCTGTTTTTT. It translates to CASRLVPGELFF.

V is TRBV5-1 and J is TRBJ2-3, with TRBD2 identical over 7 bases. Germline V gene lookup returns CDR1 SGHRS and CDR2 YFSETQ. Germline trimming cut 2 bases from V and 4 bases from J; bases unmatched to any gene: 4. This CDR3 spans 14 amino acids. The CDR3 spells CASSLAGPADTQYF. The DNA of the CDR3 is TGCGCCAGCAGCTTAGCGGGGCCGGCAGATACGCAGTATTTT.

The V call is TRBV2, the J call TRBJ1-2; D unresolved. Germline CDR1 reads SNHLY; CDR2 reads FYNNEI. Trimming left V 7 bases short and J 1 base short, with 13 bases between. This CDR3 region has 14 residues. CDR3 in DNA: TGTGCCAGCACCGCTAGGCACTTTAACTATGGCTACACCTTC. It translates to CASTARHFNYGYTF.

The chain uses TRBV14 and TRBJ1-1; weak D call: TRBD1 (6 bases). CDR3 size: 15 residues. Trimming pared 1 base from V and 5 bases from J, leaving 14 bases between. Germline V gene lookup returns CDR1 SGHDN and CDR2 FVKESK. CDR3 protein: CASSQVNRVGTEAFF. The CDR3 DNA reads TGTGCCAGCAGCCAAGTGAACAGGGTAGGGACTGAAGCTTTCTTT.